One and the same sample provided the 3 T cell receptor beta chains below, sequenced in a study of cytomegalovirus exposure and HLA in healthy donors. PCR primers comprised 60 Vbeta and 13 Jbeta primers. Produced via immunoSEQ multiplex PCR; TCRdb's table is partial and in-frame only. The sample comprises nearly 110,000 clones, around 73% of which are singletons, and roughly 7.8% rests with the top ten. The sequenced sample was PBMCs. These receptors all stem from a man younger than 45 in good health and CMV-seronegative.

The V and J genes are TRBV5-1 and TRBJ2-6; the D is unclear. The CDR3 sequence is 15 residues long. V was pared by 4 bases and J by 4 bases, with 12 bases between. From germline, CDR1 is SGHRS and CDR2 YFSETQ. DNA of the CDR3: TGCGCCAGCAGCCCTCTGAGTCCAGGGGCCAACGTCCTGACTTTC. Translated: CASSPLSPGANVLTF.

The chain employs TRBV19 and TRBJ2-5; 7 nucleotides match TRBD2. This CDR3 contains 12 residues. CDR1 LNHDA and CDR2 SQIVND come from the germline V gene (reference sequence). Unmatched junction bases numbered 7, after V lost 10 bases and J lost 5 bases. The CDR3 is CATRGDRETQYF. The CDR3 bases are TGTGCCACCCGGGGGGATCGGGAGACCCAGTACTTC. The full variable domain, in which reference TRBV19 and TRBJ2-5 provide the parts outside the CDR3, is DGGITQSPKYLFRKEGQNVTLSCEQNLNHDAMYWYRQDPGQGLRLIYYSQIVNDFQKGDIAEGYSVSREKKESFPLTVTSAQKNPTAFYLCATRGDRETQYFGPGTRLLVL.

The CDR3: CASSFDAGTWPGELFF. The CDR3 bases are TGTGCCAGCAGTTTTGATGCGGGGACGTGGCCCGGGGAGCTGTTTTTT. V is TRBV27 and J is TRBJ2-2; D might be TRBD2 (6 bases). The CDR3 length is 16 residues. CDR1 MNHEY and CDR2 SMNVEV come from the germline V gene (reference sequence). V dropped 3 bases and J dropped 6 bases, with 17 bases sitting between them.